This TCR beta chain was found in a study of cytomegalovirus exposure and HLA in healthy donors. Findings and limits, study-wide: An apparent linkage of common viral pathogens to several of the most significant clusters emerged in a later analysis. Relative to equally common others, HLA-associated TCR beta chains showed greater clonal expansion in a later analysis. In a later analysis, an Asian-associated ancestry cluster reportedly showed fewer N-insertions than the roughly 700-donor mean. Trimming of TCR beta V- and J-genes showed a link, identified in a later analysis, to a missense DCLRE1C variant.

The primer mix had 60 Vbeta and 13 Jbeta primers. The data were produced by immunoSEQ multiplex PCR, yet TCRdb's version contains in-frame clones alone and is incomplete. Of roughly 100,000 clones listed, roughly 66% are singletons. Deletions cut 6 bases from V and 2 bases from J, with 14 bases between. This CDR3 is built from 14 residues. Germline CDR1 and CDR2: MNHNY and SVGAGI (reference sequence). Comments on this clone: Its specificity is unknown.

What was sequenced was PBMCs. The TCR was taken from a woman in her forties or fifties in good health and CMV-seronegative. The rearrangement joins TRBV6-6 to TRBJ2-7; TRBD2 might be the D (6 bases). The CDR3 DNA follows: TGTGCCAGCAGCCCAGGGACTGGACCCTACGAGCAGTACTTC. Protein: CASSPGTGPYEQYF.